The TCR beta chain under discussion was sequenced for a study of CD8+CD57+ T cells in acquired aplastic anemia. Study-level background: Sorting CD4+ and CD8+ cells gave DNA averaging around 3 ug.

Profiles of TCR beta VDJ and CDR3 were generated from a genomic DNA template. MiXCR was run by TCRdb on the reads, yielding one entry per CDR3 protein. Of a few hundred thousand distinct CDR3 sequences listed, roughly 59% are singletons. Whoever was chosen for sequencing had shown CD8+CD57+ cell expansion by flow cytometry. V was shortened by 6 bases and J by 2 bases, with 17 bases between the two germline ends. The CDR3 runs to 15 residues. The J gene is TRBJ2-7, the V gene TRBV12-3 or TRBV12-4; D perhaps matches TRBD1 (5 bases). Sequenced input: sorted CD4+, CD8+, or CD8+CD57+ T cells (not recorded which) from PBMCs. The clonotype originates from a human donor with aplastic anemia. CDR3 residues: CASSSQGVETYEQYF. The CDR3 coding sequence is TGTGCCAGCAGCTCTCAGGGCGTGGAAACCTACGAGCAGTACTTC.